These T cell receptor beta chains were read from a single sample in a study of tumour-infiltrating T cells in Burkitt lymphoma. Only in-frame clones appear in the TCRdb table, and some are missing; sequencing was by immunoSEQ multiplex PCR. The repertoire holds about 9,200 clones, with about two thirds as singletons. Sequenced input: tumor tissue. The receptors stem from a human donor with diffuse large B-cell lymphoma. Each CDR3 is given with its conserved first and last residue. The order of the fields is clone size, J gene, V gene, D gene, CDR3 DNA, CDR3 protein. The D gene is left open where the match is weak. Expanded clones get a size class; other rows say once, few or many, or leave the size out.

once,TRBJ1-5,TRBV9,-,TGTGCCAGCAGCGCCGACCCAGGGGATAGCAATCAGCCCCAGCATTTT,CASSADPGDSNQPQHF
few,TRBJ1-2,TRBV6-1,TRBD1,TGTGCCAGCAGACAAACAGGGGGCTATGGCTACACCTTC,CASRQTGGYGYTF
-,TRBJ2-3,TRBV2,-,TGTGCCAGCAGTGATTCCGGGGGAAACACAGATACGCAGTATTTT,CASSDSGGNTDTQYF
few,TRBJ1-3,TRBV28,-,TGTGCCAGCAGTCAAGGATCTGGAAACACCATATATTTT,CASSQGSGNTIYF
-,TRBJ2-5,TRBV7-3,-,TGTGCCAGCAGCTTAAGCTATGAAGAGACCCAGTACTTC,CASSLSYEETQYF
-,TRBJ1-5,TRBV4-1,-,TGCGCCAGCAGCCCTGAAGGGCCCCCCAATCAGCCCCAGCATTTT,CASSPEGPPNQPQHF
-,TRBJ1-3,TRBV2,-,TGTGCCAGCAGTGTGTCCCAGGCTTACTCTGGAAACACCATATATTTT,CASSVSQAYSGNTIYF
-,TRBJ1-1,TRBV6-1,TRBD1,TGTGCCAGCAATAAAGGGACAGCGAACACTGAAGCTTTCTTT,CASNKGTANTEAFF
large,TRBJ1-4,TRBV2,-,TGTGCCAGCAGCGGGTACCTTGGGGGCAGTGAAAAACTGTTTTTT,CASSGYLGGSEKLFF
-,TRBJ1-3,TRBV27,-,TGTGCCAGCAGACCGATCTCTGGAAACACCATATATTTT,CASRPISGNTIYF
-,TRBJ2-7,TRBV18,-,TGTGCCAGCTCACCAGGTATAGGAGTAATGCACGAGCAGTACTTC,CASSPGIGVMHEQYF
few,TRBJ2-1,TRBV11-3,-,TGTGCCAGCAGCTCCCGAGAGGGGTATGAGCAGTTCTTC,CASSSREGYEQFF
-,TRBJ1-6,TRBV5-6,-,TGTGCCAGCAGTACAACGAGCTCCTATAATTCACCCCTCCACTTT,CASSTTSSYNSPLHF
-,TRBJ2-5,TRBV2,-,TGTGCCAGGGGGGGGGCTTCTGGGACCCAGTACTTC,CARGGASGTQYF
-,TRBJ1-1,TRBV18,-,TGTGCCAGCTCACCTAATGGGAGGGGCACTGAAGCTTTCTTT,CASSPNGRGTEAFF
-,TRBJ1-1,TRBV5-8,-,TGTGCCAGCAGCTTGGAGGGGCCTATGAACACTGAAGCTTTCTTT,CASSLEGPMNTEAFF
-,TRBJ1-1,TRBV15,-,TGTGCCACCACCCAGAGTGGGGGGAACACTGAAGCTTTCTTT,CATTQSGGNTEAFF
-,TRBJ1-2,TRBV2,-,TGTGCCAGCAGAGAGGGATTGGGCTACACCTTC,CASREGLGYTF
few,TRBJ1-1,TRBV11-2,-,TGTGCCAGCAGCCCGACAGCGAACATTGAAGCTTTCTTT,CASSPTANIEAFF
-,TRBJ2-5,TRBV6-1,TRBD1,TGTGCCGGGGGACAGGGCAAGACCCAGTACTTC,CAGGQGKTQYF
-,TRBJ2-1,TRBV7-6,TRBD1,TGTGCCAGCAGCTTACGATCCGGGACAGACTATGAGCAGTTCTTC,CASSLRSGTDYEQFF
few,TRBJ2-5,TRBV4-2,-,TGTGCCAGCAGCCAAGATCTTGTGGCTGGAGAGACCCAGTACTTC,CASSQDLVAGETQYF
-,TRBJ1-4,TRBV30,-,TGTGCCTGGAGTGTACTGGGGGAAAAACTGTTTTTT,CAWSVLGEKLFF
-,TRBJ2-5,TRBV28,TRBD1,TGTGCCAGCGGCGACAGGGGGCAAGAGACCCAGTACTTC,CASGDRGQETQYF
few,TRBJ2-1,TRBV6-1,-,TGTGCCAGCAGGTATACAGGGAACTACAATGAGCAGTTCTTC,CASRYTGNYNEQFF
few,TRBJ1-1,TRBV5-1,-,TGCGCCAGCAGTCAGCAGCGGAACACTGAAGCTTTCTTT,CASSQQRNTEAFF
-,TRBJ1-2,TRBV5-6,TRBD1,TGTGCCAGCAGCAAAGGACAGGGGGCCTATGGCTACACCTTC,CASSKGQGAYGYTF
-,TRBJ2-5,TRBV2,-,TGTGCCAGCACCGATAGGATATTACAAGAGACCCAGTACTTC,CASTDRILQETQYF
-,TRBJ1-1,TRBV18,-,TGTGCCAGCTCACCAAATTTCGGTCTGAACACTGAAGCTTTCTTT,CASSPNFGLNTEAFF
-,TRBJ1-1,TRBV18,-,TGTGCCAGCTCACCACCGGGCAGGAACACTGAAGCTTTCTTT,CASSPPGRNTEAFF
-,TRBJ1-2,TRBV6-5,TRBD1,TGTGCCAGCAGTTATAATCCCACAGGGGGCTATGGCTACACCTTC,CASSYNPTGGYGYTF
medium-sized,TRBJ1-5,TRBV30,TRBD1,TGTGCCTGGAGTCGGGCAGGGGGTTATCAGCCCCAGCATTTT,CAWSRAGGYQPQHF
-,TRBJ1-2,TRBV6-5,TRBD1,TGTGCCAGCAGTAACGGACAGGGGAGAGGTGGCTACACCTTC,CASSNGQGRGGYTF
-,TRBJ2-2,TRBV10-2,-,TGCGCCAGCAGTGACAGGTTCTTAACCGGGGAGCTGTTTTTT,CASSDRFLTGELFF
few,TRBJ1-3,TRBV7-9,-,TGTGCCAGCAGCTTATCACAGTATTACTCTGGAAACACCATATATTTT,CASSLSQYYSGNTIYF
-,TRBJ1-2,TRBV6-1,TRBD1,TGTGCCAGCAGCGAGGACAGGGAGGACTATGGCTACACCTTC,CASSEDREDYGYTF
-,TRBJ2-2,TRBV19,-,TGTGCCAGTAGTATATCCCGCGGGGAGCTGTTTTTT,CASSISRGELFF
once,TRBJ1-3,TRBV14,-,TGTGCCAGCAGCCAACCAGGAAACACCATATATTTT,CASSQPGNTIYF
few,TRBJ1-2,TRBV7-2,-,TGTGCCAGCAGCTTGGGAGGTGGCGGCAGAAACTATGGCTACACCTTC,CASSLGGGGRNYGYTF
-,TRBJ1-4,TRBV6-6,-,TGTGCCAGCAGTTACGATGGGGAACTGTTTTTT,CASSYDGELFF
-,TRBJ2-1,TRBV6-6,-,TGTGCCAGCAGTTACAGGGGTGGCTACAATGAGCAGTTCTTC,CASSYRGGYNEQFF
-,TRBJ2-7,TRBV5-1,-,TGCGCCAGCAGTCAGACACAGCTTCCCTACGAGCAGTACTTC,CASSQTQLPYEQYF
-,TRBJ2-7,TRBV19,-,TGTGCCAGTAGTATGGGCAGCAACTCCTACGAGCAGTACTTC,CASSMGSNSYEQYF
-,TRBJ2-3,TRBV5-1,-,TGCGCCAGCAGGGAGGGACAGTCTAGCACAGATACGCAGTATTTT,CASREGQSSTDTQYF
medium-sized,TRBJ1-2,TRBV6-5,-,TGTGCCAGCAGTACCCGGGACGGAAACTATGGCTACACCTTC,CASSTRDGNYGYTF
-,TRBJ1-2,TRBV7-8,-,TGTGCCAGCAGCCTAAGACCAGAAGGCTACACCTTC,CASSLRPEGYTF
-,TRBJ2-3,TRBV5-8,-,TGTGCCAGCAGCCTACCCCGCGACACCAGCGGAAATACGCAGTATTTT,CASSLPRDTSGNTQYF
-,TRBJ1-1,TRBV5-1,-,TGCGCCAGCAGCTTGGAAGGGGCAATGAACACTGAAGCTTTCTTT,CASSLEGAMNTEAFF
-,TRBJ2-7,TRBV18,TRBD1,TGTGCCAGCTCCAACCGGGACAGGGACGAGCAGTACTTC,CASSNRDRDEQYF
-,TRBJ2-7,TRBV11-2,TRBD1,TGTGCCAGCAGCCTTCTGGTAGGACAGGGCGCCTACGAGCAGTACTTC,CASSLLVGQGAYEQYF
-,TRBJ1-6,TRBV15,-,TGTGCCACCAGCCCGGGGAGCTCCTATAATTCACCCCTCCACTTT,CATSPGSSYNSPLHF
-,TRBJ2-7,TRBV2,-,TGTGCCAGCAGTGAAAGAGGGACAGCGGGCGAGCAGTACTTC,CASSERGTAGEQYF
-,TRBJ2-1,TRBV6-5,TRBD1,TGTGCCAGCCAGGGACAGGGAATCGTCAATGAGCAGTTCTTC,CASQGQGIVNEQFF
few,TRBJ2-5,TRBV7-8,TRBD2,TGTGCCAGCAGCTTAGACAGCGGGGGGGCCCCAGAGACCCAGTACTTC,CASSLDSGGAPETQYF